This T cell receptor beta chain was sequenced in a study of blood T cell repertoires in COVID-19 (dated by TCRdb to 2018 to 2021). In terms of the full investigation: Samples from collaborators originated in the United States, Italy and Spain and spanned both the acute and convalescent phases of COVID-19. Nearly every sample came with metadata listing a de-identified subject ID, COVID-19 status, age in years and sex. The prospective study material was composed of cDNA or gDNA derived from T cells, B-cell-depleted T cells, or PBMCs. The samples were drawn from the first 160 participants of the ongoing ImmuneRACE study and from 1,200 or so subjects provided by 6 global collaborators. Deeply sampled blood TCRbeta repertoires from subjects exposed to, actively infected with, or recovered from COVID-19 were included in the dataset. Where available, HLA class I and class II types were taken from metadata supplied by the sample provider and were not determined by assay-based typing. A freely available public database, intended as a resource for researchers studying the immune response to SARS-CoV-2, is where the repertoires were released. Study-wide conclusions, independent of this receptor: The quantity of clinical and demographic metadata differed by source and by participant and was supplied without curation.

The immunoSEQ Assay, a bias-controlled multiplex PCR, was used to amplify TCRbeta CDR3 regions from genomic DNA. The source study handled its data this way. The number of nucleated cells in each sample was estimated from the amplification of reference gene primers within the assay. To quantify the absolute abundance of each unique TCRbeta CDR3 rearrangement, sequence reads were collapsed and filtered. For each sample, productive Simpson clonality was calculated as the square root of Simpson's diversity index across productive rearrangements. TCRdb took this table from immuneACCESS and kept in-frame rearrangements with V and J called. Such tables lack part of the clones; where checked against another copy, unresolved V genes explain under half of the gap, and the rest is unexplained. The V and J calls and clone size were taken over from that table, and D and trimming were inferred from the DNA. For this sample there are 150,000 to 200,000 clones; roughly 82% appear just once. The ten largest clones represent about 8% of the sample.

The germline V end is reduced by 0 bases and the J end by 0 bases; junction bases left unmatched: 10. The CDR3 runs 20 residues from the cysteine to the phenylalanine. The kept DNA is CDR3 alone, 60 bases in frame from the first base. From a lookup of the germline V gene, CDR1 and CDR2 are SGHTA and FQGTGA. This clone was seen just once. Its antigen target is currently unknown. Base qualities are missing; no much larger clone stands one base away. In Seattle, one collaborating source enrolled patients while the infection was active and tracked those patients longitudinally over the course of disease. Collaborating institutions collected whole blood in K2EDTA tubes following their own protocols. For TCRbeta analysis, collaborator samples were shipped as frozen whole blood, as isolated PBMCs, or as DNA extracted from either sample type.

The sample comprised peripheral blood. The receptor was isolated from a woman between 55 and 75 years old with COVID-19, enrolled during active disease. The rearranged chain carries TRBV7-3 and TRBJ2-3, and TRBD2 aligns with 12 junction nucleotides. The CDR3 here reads CASSLTPRTSGAFSTDTQYF. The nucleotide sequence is TGTGCCAGCAGCTTAACTCCCCGGACTAGCGGGGCCTTCAGCACAGATACGCAGTATTTT.